Presented here are 13 T cell receptor beta chains from one specimen sequenced in a study of regulatory T cells in long-lasting Graves disease (dated by TCRdb to 2020 to 2023). The time point label on this specimen signifies: newly diagnosed GD, antithyroid drugs for less than 3 months. RNA was extracted from PBMCs in TRIzol for both TCR sequencing and RNA sequencing. The library came from multiplex PCR. Sequenced on an Illumina HiSeq 4000. CDR3 regions were amplified by Arm-PCR with iRepertoire HTBI primers to construct TCR beta libraries. TCRdb reprocessed the public reads (quality trimming at Q25 with fastp, clone calling with MiXCR) and kept in-frame beta chains. Merged by CDR3 protein, the rows form single entries marked with the most common genes and DNA. Across this sample there are 350,000 to 500,000 distinct CDR3 sequences, with about 17% seen only once. The ten largest account for over 8.5% of the sample.

The same data also contributed to another study, on T cells in Graves' hyperthyroidism and ophthalmopathy.

Here the sequenced sample was peripheral blood mononuclear cells (PBMCs), taken at new diagnosis, from a patient treated with antithyroid drugs. The receptor set was obtained from a woman aged 30 to 39 with Graves disease. Donor details come from another sample of the same person, matched by shared clones.

The chain links TRBV12-3 or TRBV12-4 to TRBJ1-2, with 7 bases aligning to TRBD1. The CDR3 runs 13 residues. Losses at the gene ends were 2 bases for V and 7 bases for J; bases not matched to a gene: 4. The CDR3 DNA reads TGTGCCAGCAGTTTAAGGGACAGTGGTGGCTACACCTTC. Translation gives CASSLRDSGGYTF.

This clonotype was detected a few times. This chain uses TRBV6-1 with TRBJ2-1; possible D gene TRBD2, 5 bases. Trimming removed 6 bases from V and 1 base from J, with 16 bases in between. CDR1 and CDR2 (germline): MNHNS, SASEGT. This CDR3 region has 16 residues. DNA for the CDR3: TGTGCCAGCAGCCGACTGGACTCTGGGTCCTACAATGAGCAGTTCTTC. Protein: CASSRLDSGSYNEQFF.

This clonotype showed up just a few times. The V gene is TRBV4-1, the J gene TRBJ1-5; D is unclear. The germline V gene encodes CDR1 MGHRA and CDR2 YSYEKL. This CDR3 is 14 amino acids long. Trimming shortened V by 0 bases and J by 1 base, and 4 bases separated the two germline ends. CDR3 sequence (DNA): TGCGCCAGCAGCCAAGAACGGAGCAATCAGCCCCAGCATTTT. This sequence encodes CASSQERSNQPQHF.

In this sample, this clonotype turned up many times. The CDR3 bases are TGTGCCACCTCATACACCCTCGAGCGATCCACAGATACGCAGTATTTT. Translated, it gives CATSYTLERSTDTQYF. V is TRBV5-6 and J is TRBJ2-3; D is ambiguous. Per the germline V gene, CDR1 is SGHDT and CDR2 is YYEEEE. This CDR3 is 16 amino acids long. The germline V and J ends were trimmed by 9 bases and 2 bases, with 22 bases remaining between them.

This clonotype has ten or more counts. The V gene is TRBV11-2, the J gene TRBJ2-2, with a weak D call TRBD1 (6 bases). Trimming stripped 6 bases from V and 7 bases from J, with 15 bases between. In germline, CDR1 is SGHAT, CDR2 FQNNGV. CDR3 size: 14 residues. The DNA for the CDR3 is TGTGCCAGCAGACCTACAGGGTACGACGGGGAGCTGTTTTTT. Encoded protein: CASRPTGYDGELFF.

The sample holds a few counts of this clonotype. The CDR3 is CASSVGTTSYEQYF. The CDR3 coding sequence is TGTGCCAGCAGCGTAGGGACTACAAGCTACGAGCAGTACTTC. This chain uses TRBV9 with TRBJ2-7; maybe TRBD2 (6 bases). CDR3 length equals 14 residues. Between the trimmed V and J ends, which lost 0 bases and 3 bases, there was a span of 10 bases. Germline assignment: CDR1 SGDLS and CDR2 YYNGEE. Together with reference TRBV9 and TRBJ2-7, the CDR3 gives the full variable domain: DSGVTQTPKHLITATGQRVTLRCSPRSGDLSVYWYQQSLDQGLQFLIQYYNGEERAKGNILERFSAQQFPDLHSELNLSSLELGDSALYFCASSVGTTSYEQYFGPGTRLTVT.

This clonotype was observed at least ten times. V and J are TRBV28 and TRBJ1-1; D unclear. The CDR3 has 17 amino acids. Germline V gene data show CDR1 as MDHEN and CDR2 as SYDVKM. Trimming removed 2 bases at V and 5 bases at J, with 21 bases between. The CDR3 protein is CASSLAQARRRKTEAFF. CDR3 DNA: TGTGCCAGCAGTTTAGCCCAAGCACGGCGGCGTAAAACTGAAGCTTTCTTT.

The table lists this clonotype with a few counts. This chain uses TRBV27 with TRBJ2-7, with 7 positions matching TRBD2. The CDR3 sequence is 16 residues long. V lost 3 bases, J lost 4 bases, and 12 bases stayed unmatched. Germline CDR1 and CDR2: MNHEY and SMNVEV (reference sequence). In nucleotides, the CDR3 is TGTGCCAGCAGTTTTTTGTCTGGGCGGGAGAAATACGAGCAGTACTTC. Encoded protein: CASSFLSGREKYEQYF.

This clonotype was detected a few times. V usage is TRBV6-1 and J usage is TRBJ1-5, with no clear D. This CDR3 is built from 14 residues. V was shortened by 6 bases and J by 2 bases, with 11 bases between the two germline ends. The germline V gene encodes CDR1 MNHNS and CDR2 SASEGT. This chain's CDR3 is CASSPVLGNQPQHF. CDR3 DNA sequence: TGTGCCAGCAGCCCGGTACTTGGCAATCAGCCCCAGCATTTT.

This clonotype was observed many times. The CDR3 sequence: CASSLVGADFQETQYF. CDR3 DNA: TGTGCCAGCAGCTTAGTGGGGGCGGATTTCCAAGAGACCCAGTACTTC. The chain employs TRBV7-6 and TRBJ2-1; tentatively, D is TRBD1 (6 bases). The assigned J gene may be wrong: the sequence end matches TRBJ2-5 better. The CDR3 totals 16 residues. CDR1 is SGHVS and CDR2 is FNYEAQ in the germline V gene.

This clonotype was detected many times. V is TRBV11-2 and J is TRBJ1-5; D call uncertain. The CDR3 loop spans 14 amino acids. The V gene lost 2 bases and the J gene lost 5 bases, with 10 bases spanning the gap. In germline, CDR1 is SGHAT, CDR2 FQNNGV. The CDR3 reads CASSLSTNDQPQHF. In DNA form, the CDR3 reads TGTGCCAGCAGCTTATCAACGAATGATCAGCCCCAGCATTTT.

The chain uses TRBV28 and TRBJ2-1; 7 bases match TRBD2. Trimming at V came to 5 bases and at J to 6 bases, leaving 13 bases not matched to a gene. Germline V gene lookup returns CDR1 MDHEN and CDR2 SYDVKM. This CDR3 is built from 16 residues. In DNA form, the CDR3 reads TGTGCCAGCAGTGAAATCCTCCGGGAGGCGGGCAATGAGCAGTTCTTC. Translated, it gives CASSEILREAGNEQFF.

This clonotype was observed at least ten times. This chain joins TRBV18 and TRBJ2-3, with D possibly TRBD1 on 6 matching bases. This CDR3 region has 15 residues. The germline V gene encodes CDR1 KGHSH and CDR2 LQKENI. Between the trimmed V and J ends, which lost 3 bases and 5 bases, there was a span of 15 bases. CDR3 sequence reads: CASSPRPGAVDTQYF. For the CDR3, the DNA is TGTGCCAGCTCACCCCGGCCAGGGGCGGTAGATACGCAGTATTTT. The variable domain in full, completed from reference TRBV18 and TRBJ2-3, reads NAGVMQNPRHLVRRRGQEARLRCSPMKGHSHVYWYRQLPEEGLKFMVYLQKENIIDESGMPKERFSAEFPKEGPSILRIQQVVRGDSAAYFCASSPRPGAVDTQYFGPGTRLTVL.